A selection of T cell receptor beta chains follows, all from one sample in a study of blood T cell repertoires in COVID-19. TCRdb keeps only in-frame clones here, not all; method: immunoSEQ multiplex PCR. The sample records approximately 150,000 clones, around 84% being singletons. Source material: peripheral blood. These receptors were taken from an elderly woman with acute or convalescent COVID-19. The CDR3 runs from the conserved cysteine through the conserved F or W. The order of the fields is D gene, V gene, CDR3 protein. The D gene is left open where the match is weak.

>TRBD1|TRBV7-9
CASSRQGLDTDTQYF
>TRBD1|TRBV29-1
CSAKTGTGSTGELFF
>.|TRBV2
CASSEGREQYF
>.|TRBV28
CASSLYGEPYGYTF
>TRBD2|TRBV13
CASGRTSGSAQETQYF
>.|TRBV7-8
CASSSYRVPLYEQYF
>TRBD2|TRBV7-3
CASSLIPGLARGTDTQYF
>TRBD1|TRBV7-9
CASTRRGQHEQFF
>.|TRBV5-6
CASSFSSWREKLFF
>TRBD2|TRBV4-3
CASSQDWTSGGAWYEQFF
>.|TRBV2
CASSPKSRVSF
>.|TRBV7-2
CASSLTQERWYF
>TRBD2|TRBV10-2
CASSEPGPGTSSGEQFF
>.|TRBV7-6
CASSLEGQTEAFF
>TRBD1|TRBV2
CASQDRVGTGELFF
>.|TRBV6-5
CASSPLKQFF
>.|TRBV6-1
CASSEAIAGISYEQYF
>TRBD1|TRBV11-2
CASSFTGGLYGYTF
>.|TRBV7-9
CASSFRGTSTDTQYF
>TRBD2|TRBV10-1
CASSGLAGTYEQYF
>TRBD2|TRBV5-4
CASSLGTSVTDTQYF
>TRBD2|TRBV5-1
CASSSGLAGDEQYF
>.|TRBV5-1
CASSLLPGSSGNTIYF
>.|TRBV6-5
CASRGGGRNIQYF
>.|TRBV5-3
CARSLAEVVREKETQYF
>TRBD1|TRBV4-2
CASSHLRDSSYNEQFF
>TRBD1|TRBV5-6
CASSLQGGYGYTF
>.|TRBV5-1
CASSGIQFNEQYF
>TRBD2|TRBV27
CASSFLTSGRRNEQYF
>.|TRBV6-5
CASSPGHGYGYTF
>TRBD2|TRBV6-4
CASSPGTSGIYEQYF
>TRBD1|TRBV7-2
CASSFKQGTAPLHF
>TRBD2|TRBV24-1
CATGLAAPETQYF
>.|TRBV4-2
CASSQDTGVVSGTEAFF
>TRBD2|TRBV5-1
CASSLTSGSDTQYF
>TRBD2|TRBV24-1
CATSDLTSGRVFF
>TRBD1|TRBV3-1/TRBV3-2
CASRAGQGWSGELFF
>TRBD1|TRBV4-3
CASSQARTGGQLTGELFF
>.|TRBV5-1
CASSLEGNRAGNTIYF
>TRBD2|TRBV15
CATSTGGEETQYF
>TRBD1|TRBV5-5
CASSWGQGGTGELFF
>TRBD1|TRBV7-8
CASSLAGQQETQYF